Following are 2 T cell receptor beta chains from one sample sequenced in a study of T cells in localized non-small cell lung cancer. TCRdb's copy holds only in-frame clones and misses some; the assay was immunoSEQ multiplex PCR. The repertoire holds 130,000 or so clones, with 70% to 90% as singletons. Sequencing was performed on peripheral blood, taken before any cancer treatment. The source of these receptors is a female donor older than 55 with stage I lung adenocarcinoma.

This clone was detected only once. The chain combines TRBV28 with TRBJ1-5; the match to TRBD1 covers 8 bases. The V gene end was trimmed by 5 bases and the J gene end by 6 bases; junction bases not matched to a gene: 6. The germline V gene has CDR1 MDHEN and CDR2 SYDVKM. This CDR3 has 14 amino acids. The CDR3 loop reads CASSDQGAIQPQHF. As DNA, the CDR3 is TGTGCCAGCAGTGATCAGGGGGCAATTCAGCCCCAGCATTTT.

This chain joins TRBV11-2 and TRBJ2-1, with 7 bases that match TRBD2. The length of the CDR3 is 16 residues. The junction had 6 bases not matched to a gene; V was cut back by 4 bases and J by 0 bases. CDR1 SGHAT and CDR2 FQNNGV come from the germline V gene. The CDR3 DNA is TGTGCCAGCAGCTACCCTCCGGGGGGCTCCTACAATGAGCAGTTCTTC. It encodes CASSYPPGGSYNEQFF.